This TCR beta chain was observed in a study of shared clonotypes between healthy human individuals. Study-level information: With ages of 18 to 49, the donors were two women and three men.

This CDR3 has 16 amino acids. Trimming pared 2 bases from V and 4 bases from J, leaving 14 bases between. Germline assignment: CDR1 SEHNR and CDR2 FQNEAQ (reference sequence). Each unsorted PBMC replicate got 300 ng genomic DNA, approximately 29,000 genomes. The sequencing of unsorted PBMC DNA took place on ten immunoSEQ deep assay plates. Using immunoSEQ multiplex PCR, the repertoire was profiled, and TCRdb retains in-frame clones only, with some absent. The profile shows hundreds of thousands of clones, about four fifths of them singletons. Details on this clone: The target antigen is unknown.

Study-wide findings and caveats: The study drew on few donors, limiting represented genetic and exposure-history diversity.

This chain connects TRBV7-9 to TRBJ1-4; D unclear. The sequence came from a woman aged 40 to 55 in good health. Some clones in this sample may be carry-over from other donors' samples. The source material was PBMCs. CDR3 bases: TGTGCCAGCAGCTTAATAAGGCAGAACCTTAATGAAAAACTGTTTTTT. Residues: CASSLIRQNLNEKLFF.